The clone carrying this T cell receptor beta chain was seen repeatedly, ten times or more. No antigen is known for it. The data belong to a study of CD8 T cells in ankylosing spondylitis. Study-wide findings and caveats: As reported, disease-linked clones showed significant enrichment in matched ankylosing spondylitis synovial fluid. Characteristic of ankylosing spondylitis blood, it appeared, was a TCR beta motif comprising several highly homologous variants.

V shed 0 bases and J shed 6 bases, with 17 bases lying between them. The CDR3 has 15 residues. CDR1 DFQATT and CDR2 SNEGSKA come from the germline V gene (reference sequence). Quantitative 5'-RACE with molecular barcodes produced the TCR beta libraries. TCRdb recomputed calls from the 5' RACE reads with MiXCR, one row per CDR3 protein. The sample records fewer than 200,000 distinct CDR3 sequences, 18% being singletons. The chain is built from TRBV20-1 and TRBJ1-2, with TRBD1 as a possible D gene (5 bases). Sample: blood, either unsorted or a sorted T cell fraction (not recorded which). This receptor was taken from a male donor under 35 with ankylosing spondylitis or in good health (not recorded which). CDR3 in DNA: TGCAGTGCTAGAGATGGTCGCCAGGGTGTTCATGGCTACACCTTC. The encoded protein is CSARDGRQGVHGYTF.